The table lists the clone carrying this TCR beta chain with a few counts. Its antigen is currently unknown. The sample comes from a study of T-cell memory formation after mild COVID-19. Study-level background: Clustering of TCRs was largely donor specific. Overall study findings and caveats: Most CD4+ clones that shrank were in CM and EM, while CD8+ ones turned up in EMRA. A second wave expanding day 15 to 37 was CD4+-biased; contracting clones were balanced.

V was pared by 6 bases and J by 7 bases, with 14 bases between. CDR1 is SNHLY, CDR2 FYNNEI, per germline. The CDR3 is 13 amino acids. 5'RACE, which relied on constant-segment primers, yielded TCR alpha and TCR beta cDNA libraries carrying sample barcodes and UMIs. TCRdb reanalysed the 5' RACE reads using MiXCR and keeps one entry per CDR3 protein. In the table there are around 470,000 distinct CDR3 sequences, roughly 20% of which are singletons. The gene calls are TRBV2 and TRBJ2-3; D gene uncertain. The TCR comes from an adult woman who had mild COVID-19 (a few samples of this study predate the infection). Cell type and time point are not known. Sequenced input: PBMCs or a T cell subset sorted from them (not recorded which). The CDR3 reads CASSGFSRNTQYF. The DNA of the CDR3 is TGTGCCAGCAGCGGGTTTTCAAGAAATACGCAGTATTTT.